These T cell receptor beta chains were read from a single sample in a study of a mutant IDH1 vaccine in newly diagnosed glioma. Their cognate antigens are unknown. Only in-frame clones appear in the TCRdb table, and some are missing; sequencing was by immunoSEQ multiplex PCR. Among 82,000 or so clones listed, 75% to 85% were seen once. The material was PBMCs, obtained from a glioma patient whose treatment included an IDH1 peptide vaccine. These receptors all come from a young man with glioma. Some clones in this sample may be carry-over from other donors' samples. Both conserved end residues are part of each CDR3. D genes are given only for firm matches. A clone size is listed for some rows: how often the clone was seen (once, few, many), or a class if it is expanded.

abundance	v_gene	j_gene	d_gene	CDR3nt	CDR3aa
-	TRBV5-4	TRBJ2-1	TRBD2	TGTGCCAGCAGCTTACCTAGCGGGAGGGGCAATGAGCAGTTCTTC	CASSLPSGRGNEQFF
-	TRBV23-1	TRBJ2-2	TRBD1	TGCGCCAGCACCCCAGGGGGCTGCACCGGGGAGCTGTTTTTT	CASTPGGCTGELFF
-	TRBV10-1	TRBJ1-2	-	TGCGCCAGCAGTGACCGCGGACATCCGTCGATATCTAACTATGGCTACACCTTC	CASSDRGHPSISNYGYTF
once	TRBV28	TRBJ2-7	TRBD1	TGTGCCAGCAGTATGACAGGGCGGATCCACGAGCAGTACTTC	CASSMTGRIHEQYF
-	TRBV6-5	TRBJ1-2	-	TGTGCCAGCAGCTCGAAGGGCCCCGGGGGCTACACCTTC	CASSSKGPGGYTF
-	TRBV19	TRBJ1-4	-	TGTGCCAGTACTCGTCGGGGCAATAATGAAAAACTGTTTTTT	CASTRRGNNEKLFF
-	TRBV9	TRBJ1-5	-	TGTGCCAGCAGCGTAGGGGGGAACAATCAGCCCCAGCATTTT	CASSVGGNNQPQHF
once	TRBV2	TRBJ2-7	TRBD2	TGTGCCAGCAGTGAAGAAGGGTCTAGCGGGAGTAACTTC	CASSEEGSSGSNF
-	TRBV18	TRBJ1-4	-	TGTGCCAGCTCGGCCAATGAAAAACTGTTTTTT	CASSANEKLFF
-	TRBV5-1	TRBJ1-1	-	TGCGCCAGCAGCTTTGGGACGGGATGGAATCCTGAAGCTTTCTTT	CASSFGTGWNPEAFF
-	TRBV11-2	TRBJ1-5	-	TGTGCCAGCAGCTCCGGAGGGCAGGTCAATCAGCCCCAGCATTTT	CASSSGGQVNQPQHF
-	TRBV6-1	TRBJ1-4	TRBD1	TGTGCCAGCAGTGCCTCCGGACAGGGGACCGAAAAACTGTTTTTT	CASSASGQGTEKLFF
-	TRBV11-2	TRBJ2-4	-	TGTGCCAGCAGCTTGACAATTCCGTACTTC	CASSLTIPYF
-	TRBV5-1	TRBJ2-7	TRBD2	TGCGCCAGCAGCTTGGCCCCTAGCGGGGGGGCCTACGAGCAGTACTTC	CASSLAPSGGAYEQYF
-	TRBV7-5	TRBJ2-1	-	TGTGTCAGAAGCTTGAGGATGAGAGATGAGCAGTTCTTC	CVRSLRMRDEQFF
-	TRBV18	TRBJ1-2	-	TGTGCCAGCTCACCACCGGCAAACTATGGCTACACCTTC	CASSPPANYGYTF